This TCR beta chain stems from a study of molecular identifiers for immune sequencing clone quantification. There are a few counts of this clonotype. Previously reported methods and listed TCR primers produced the bulk TCR libraries. TCRdb used MiXCR to reprocess the PCR reads, holding one entry per CDR3 protein. This table holds approximately 500,000 distinct CDR3 sequences, about 22% found once. CDR1 is SGHRS, CDR2 YFSETQ, per germline. V gave up 2 bases and J gave up 9 bases; unmatched junction bases: 14. The CDR3 totals 16 residues. The sequence was collected from a human donor in good health. Some libraries in this study had Jurkat cell RNA spiked in. The gene calls are TRBV5-1 and TRBJ2-1; 7 nucleotides match TRBD2. Sequenced sample: naive CD8+ T cells from blood, with Jurkat cell RNA spiked in. Subset indicated: FACS-sorted CD8+CD4-CCR7+CD45RA+ naive T cells. CDR3 nucleotides: TGCGCCAGCAGCTTCGACCAGCGGGGCCCCCGGACTGAGCAGTTCTTC. Translated, it gives CASSFDQRGPRTEQFF. Combining the CDR3 with reference TRBV5-1 and TRBJ2-1 gives the whole variable domain KAGVTQTPRYLIKTRGQQVTLSCSPISGHRSVSWYQQTPGQGLQFLFEYFSETQRNKGNFPGRFSGRQFSNSRSEMNVSTLELGDSALYLCASSFDQRGPRTEQFFGPGTRLTVL.